Listed below are T cell receptor beta chains from one sample, sequenced in a study of lymphopenia after photon versus proton radiotherapy. TCRdb keeps only in-frame clones here, not all; method: immunoSEQ multiplex PCR. The repertoire has roughly 15,000 clones, 70% to 85% of them found once; the top ten carry 25% to 30%. Sequencing used peripheral blood, obtained from a patient treated with photon-based radiotherapy. These receptors were collected from a man aged 45-65 years with gastric cancer. Each CDR3 is given with its conserved first and last residue. A D gene is named only where the DNA matches it firmly. The listing skips clone size in some rows; elsewhere it reads once, few, many or a size class.

v_call	clone_size	d_call	j_call	cdr3_nt	cdr3_aa
TRBV19	few	.	TRBJ1-5	TGTGCCAGTTCGTACAGATCCAATCAGCCCCAGCATTTT	CASSYRSNQPQHF
TRBV5-1	.	.	TRBJ1-4	TGCGCCAGCAGCTTGAGTCCCAGGGTAGGGGAAAAACTGTTTTTT	CASSLSPRVGEKLFF
TRBV7-3	.	.	TRBJ1-6	TGTGCCAGCAGCTTATTTGGGACGTTAAATTCACCCCTCCACTTT	CASSLFGTLNSPLHF
TRBV2	.	.	TRBJ1-5	TGTGCCAGCAGTGAAAGGGCAGTAAATCAGCCCCAGCATTTT	CASSERAVNQPQHF
TRBV9	.	TRBD2	TRBJ2-5	TGTGCCAGCAGCGTAGTTGGGGGGGAAGGGACCCAGTACTTC	CASSVVGGEGTQYF
TRBV5-1	.	TRBD1	TRBJ2-5	TGCGCCAGCGCCCAGGGACAGAGAAAGACCCAGTACTTC	CASAQGQRKTQYF
TRBV5-1	.	TRBD1	TRBJ1-1	TGCGCCAGCAGCTTCCTCGGGACAGGGGACACTGAAGCTTTCTTT	CASSFLGTGDTEAFF
TRBV11-1	.	.	TRBJ2-1	TGTGCCAGCAGCTATCTCCGATTTCACAATGAGCAGTTCTTC	CASSYLRFHNEQFF
TRBV28	.	TRBD1	TRBJ1-5	TGTGCCAGCAGTTTGTCCCAACTGACAGGGGCGGGACAGCCCCAGCATTTT	CASSLSQLTGAGQPQHF
TRBV6-6	.	.	TRBJ1-3	TGTGCCAGCATCCCTGGGGGCGCTGGGGCTGGAAACACCATATATTTT	CASIPGGAGAGNTIYF
TRBV9	once	TRBD2	TRBJ2-7	TGTGCCAGCACGGGGGGAGGGGACTCTAGCGAGCAGTACTTC	CASTGGGDSSEQYF
TRBV19	.	TRBD1	TRBJ1-6	TGTGCCAGTAGTATGGAGACAGGGAGCTCCTATAATTCACCCCTCCACTTT	CASSMETGSSYNSPLHF
TRBV28	.	TRBD1	TRBJ1-1	TGTGCCAGCAGTTCCCCCTCGACAGGGACGAACACTGAAGCTTTCTTT	CASSSPSTGTNTEAFF
TRBV10-1	.	TRBD1	TRBJ2-2	TGCGCCAGCAGTGAGTCGGCAGGGGGGCTGTTTTTT	CASSESAGGLFF
TRBV5-1	.	.	TRBJ1-5	TGCGCCAGCAGCTTGAATGTGAATAGCAATCAGCCCCAGCATTTT	CASSLNVNSNQPQHF
TRBV7-6	.	.	TRBJ2-6	TGTGCCAGCAGCGTAGGGGATGTCTCACAAAGTCGGGCCAACGTCCTGACTTTC	CASSVGDVSQSRANVLTF
TRBV27	.	TRBD2	TRBJ2-1	TGTGCCAGCAGGGATCCGGGGGGGCGTGAGCAGTTCTTC	CASRDPGGREQFF
TRBV5-1	.	TRBD1	TRBJ2-5	TGCGCCAGCAGCGCCGGGACAGGCCAAGAGACCCAGTACTTC	CASSAGTGQETQYF
TRBV7-2	.	.	TRBJ1-6	TGTGCCAGCAGCTTATTTGGGGGCTCTGGTTCACCCCTCCACTTT	CASSLFGGSGSPLHF
TRBV5-6	.	TRBD2	TRBJ2-3	TGTGCCAGCAGCTTGCCTGTAGGACTAGTGATCAACGGAGATACGCAGTATTTT	CASSLPVGLVINGDTQYF
TRBV18	.	TRBD2	TRBJ2-1	TGTGCCAGCTCACCCCGGGGGAGCGGGGTCACCTACAATGAGCAGTTCTTC	CASSPRGSGVTYNEQFF
TRBV29-1	once	.	TRBJ2-7	TGCAGCGTTGGGCTAGGGTCTACAGAGCAGTACTTC	CSVGLGSTEQYF
TRBV5-1	.	TRBD1	TRBJ2-7	TGCGCCAGCAGCTTGGCTACAGGGGGTCACGAGCAGTACTTC	CASSLATGGHEQYF
TRBV9	few	.	TRBJ1-2	TGTGCCAGCAGCGTAGACGGGGCCCCCTCAGGTGGCTACACCTTC	CASSVDGAPSGGYTF
TRBV2	few	TRBD2	TRBJ2-1	TGTGCCAGCAGTAATCCCGAGACTAGCTACTGGCAGTTCTTC	CASSNPETSYWQFF
TRBV5-1	.	TRBD2	TRBJ2-1	TGCGCCAGCAGCTCCCCTCGGGGGGGCCTCTATGAGCAGTTCTTC	CASSSPRGGLYEQFF
TRBV10-3	once	TRBD1	TRBJ2-2	TGTGCCATCTCTGGGGACAGCACCGGGGAGCTGTTTTTT	CAISGDSTGELFF
TRBV11-2	.	.	TRBJ2-3	TGTGCCAGCAGCCAAACGACAGTCACAGATACGCAGTATTTT	CASSQTTVTDTQYF
TRBV6-1	few	TRBD1	TRBJ1-6	TGTGCCAGCAGAGACAGGGATTGGTCACCCCTCCACTTT	CASRDRDWSPLHF
TRBV7-3	.	TRBD2	TRBJ2-3	TGTGCCAGCAGCTCGAAGCGGGGGGGCAAAGATACGCAGTATTTT	CASSSKRGGKDTQYF
TRBV7-3	.	.	TRBJ1-2	TGTGCCAGCAGCTTGAGGGAGGACTATGGCTACACCTTC	CASSLREDYGYTF
TRBV5-4	.	.	TRBJ2-1	TGTGCCAGCAGTCAACCGGGGCCGTCCTACAATGAGCAGTTCTTC	CASSQPGPSYNEQFF
TRBV6-4	.	TRBD2	TRBJ2-3	TGTGCCAGCAGTGATAGCGGGGGCACCGGAGATACGCAGTATTTT	CASSDSGGTGDTQYF
TRBV12-5	.	.	TRBJ1-5	TGTGCTAGTGGTCCGGGTGAAAGCGGGTATAGCAATCAGCCCCAGCATTTT	CASGPGESGYSNQPQHF
TRBV12-5	.	.	TRBJ1-5	TGTGCTAGCGTATGGGGGTCCCAAGATCAGCCCCAGCATTTT	CASVWGSQDQPQHF
TRBV2	.	TRBD2	TRBJ2-3	TGTGCCAGCAGTGGTAGCGGGGGGGCAACAGATACGCAGTATTTT	CASSGSGGATDTQYF
TRBV11-1	.	TRBD2	TRBJ2-5	TGTGCCAGCAGCCCTCTAGCGGGGGTGGGAGAGACCCAGTACTTC	CASSPLAGVGETQYF
TRBV18	.	.	TRBJ2-5	TGTGCCAGCTCACCGCGCAGGGTACAAGAGACCCAGTACTTC	CASSPRRVQETQYF
TRBV5-5	few	.	TRBJ1-2	TGTGCCAGCGACCGAGCGGGGGAATTTGGCTACACCTTC	CASDRAGEFGYTF
TRBV5-5	.	.	TRBJ1-2	TGTGCCAGCAGTCCACCCCCCCAGGGCAGCTATGGCTACACCTTC	CASSPPPQGSYGYTF
TRBV9	.	.	TRBJ1-2	TGTGCCAGCAGCGTCTCTGTGGGAAATGCCTATGGCTACACCTTC	CASSVSVGNAYGYTF
TRBV10-3	.	.	TRBJ2-4	TGTGCCATCAGTGAGGGAGGGGTCGCTCAGTACTTC	CAISEGGVAQYF
TRBV19	.	.	TRBJ1-3	TGTGCCAGTAGTCGTGTCGGACCCGAAAACACCATATATTTT	CASSRVGPENTIYF
TRBV30	.	.	TRBJ2-7	TGTGCCTGGGGGGAATCGCGGGGCCCCTGGGGTGAGCAGTACTTC	CAWGESRGPWGEQYF
TRBV6-1	.	.	TRBJ1-6	TGTGCCAGCGCGGACCATAATTCACCCCTCCACTTT	CASADHNSPLHF
TRBV11-2	few	.	TRBJ1-6	TGTGCCAGCAGCTTAGTCCGGGGTTCACCCCTCCACTTT	CASSLVRGSPLHF
TRBV7-2	.	.	TRBJ1-6	TGTGCCAGCAGTTCATACGGAGAGCAGTATAATTCACCCCTCCACTTT	CASSSYGEQYNSPLHF
TRBV15	.	.	TRBJ1-5	TGTGCCACCAGCAGAGATTGGACAGCATATCAGCCCCAGCATTTT	CATSRDWTAYQPQHF
TRBV30	few	.	TRBJ1-2	TGTGCCTGGAGTAGGCTAGGGACTTTCTACACCTTC	CAWSRLGTFYTF